The clone carrying this T cell receptor (beta chain) is labeled medium-sized. Antigen: not known. One entry per CDR3 protein results from TCRdb running MiXCR on the 5' RACE reads. The table records around 10,000 distinct CDR3 sequences, around 13% of them present only once. Study results and caveats: Tumor-infiltrating Treg TCR alpha and beta sequences overlapped most with tumor naive CD4+ T cells, then blood naive. Whole repertoires were not studied in the larger cohort, only one V-J beta rearrangement.

Treg sorting used a CD4+CD25+CD127-/low gate. CDR1 is MNHEY, CDR2 SVGEGT, per germline. V was clipped by 6 bases and J by 3 bases, with 13 bases between them. The CDR3 is 14 residues long. The TCR comes from a female donor with breast cancer. The J gene is TRBJ2-3, the V gene TRBV6-2 or TRBV6-3; no definite D call. Sequencing was done on a sample of Tregs sorted from blood. The CDR3 DNA reads as TGTGCCAGCAGAAGACTGCAGACGACAGATACGCAGTATTTT. Translated: CASRRLQTTDTQYF.